This TCR beta chain was recovered during a study of blood T cell repertoires in COVID-19. The wider study: From T cells, B-cell-depleted T cells, or PBMCs came the material, which was cDNA or gDNA.

In germline, CDR1 is KGHSH, CDR2 LQKENI. The CDR3 is 14 residues long. Trimming took off 3 bases at V and 6 bases at J, with 12 bases between the two ends. This table comes from immunoSEQ multiplex PCR, and its TCRdb copy is limited to in-frame clones, with some not included. This sample has fewer than 60,000 clones, with roughly nine tenths found just once. The chain joins TRBV18 to TRBJ1-5, with D tentatively TRBD1 (5 bases). Sequencing used peripheral blood. This clonotype originated in a human donor in a cohort sampled during active COVID-19. The CDR3 DNA reads as TGTGCCAGCTCACCTTCAGGGCGTACTCAGCCCCAGCATTTT. It is translated as CASSPSGRTQPQHF.